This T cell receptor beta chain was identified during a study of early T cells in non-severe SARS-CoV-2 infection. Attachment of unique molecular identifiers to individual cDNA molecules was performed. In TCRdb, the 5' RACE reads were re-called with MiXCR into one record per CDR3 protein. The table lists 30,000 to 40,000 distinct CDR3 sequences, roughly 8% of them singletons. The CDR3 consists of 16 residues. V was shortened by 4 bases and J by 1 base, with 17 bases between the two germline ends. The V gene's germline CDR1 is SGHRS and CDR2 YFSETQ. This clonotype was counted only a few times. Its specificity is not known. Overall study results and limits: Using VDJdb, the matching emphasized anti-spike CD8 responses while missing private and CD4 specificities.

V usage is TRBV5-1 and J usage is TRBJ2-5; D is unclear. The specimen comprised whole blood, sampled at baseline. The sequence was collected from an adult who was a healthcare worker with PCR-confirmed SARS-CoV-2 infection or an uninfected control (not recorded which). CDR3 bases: TGCGCCAGCAGCCCACGCCTCGACCGGACCCAAGAGACCCAGTACTTC. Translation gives CASSPRLDRTQETQYF.